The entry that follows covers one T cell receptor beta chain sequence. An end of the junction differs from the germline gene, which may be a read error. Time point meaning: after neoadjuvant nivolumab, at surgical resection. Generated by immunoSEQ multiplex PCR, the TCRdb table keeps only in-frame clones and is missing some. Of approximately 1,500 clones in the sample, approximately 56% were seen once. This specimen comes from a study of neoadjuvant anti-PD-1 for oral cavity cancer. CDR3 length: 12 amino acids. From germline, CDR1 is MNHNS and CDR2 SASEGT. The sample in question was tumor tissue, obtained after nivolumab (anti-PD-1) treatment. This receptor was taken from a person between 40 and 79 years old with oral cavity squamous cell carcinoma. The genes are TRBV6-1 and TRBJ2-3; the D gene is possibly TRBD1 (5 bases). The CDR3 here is CASTKDTGTQYF. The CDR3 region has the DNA TGTGCCAGCACAAAGGACACAGGTACGCAGTATTTT.